This T cell receptor beta chain was documented in a study of T cell changes during pregnancy in multiple sclerosis. Germline CDR1 and CDR2: LGHNA and YNFKEQ. This CDR3 has 12 amino acids. J was trimmed by 7 bases and V by 3 bases; bases with no gene match: 0. Sequenced by immunoSEQ multiplex PCR; TCRdb stores in-frame clones only, minus some. The table lists approximately 100,000 clones, almost 95% of them singletons. This sequence joins TRBV4-2 and TRBJ2-1, with TRBD1 matching over 7 bases. This TCR was sampled from a female donor with multiple sclerosis, enrolled in a pregnancy study. Sequencing was performed on peripheral blood, taken in the third trimester of pregnancy. CDR3 region: CASSQTGNEQFF. CDR3 sequence (DNA): TGTGCCAGCAGCCAGACAGGGAATGAGCAGTTCTTC.